The rows below give T cell receptor beta chains drawn from one sample of a study of T-cell memory formation after mild COVID-19. A single record per CDR3 protein comes from TCRdb applying MiXCR to the 5' RACE reads. In the table there are roughly 300,000 distinct CDR3 sequences, approximately 7.6% of which are singletons. Specimen: PBMCs or a T cell subset sorted from them (not recorded which). These receptor sequences come from a man aged 18 to 35 who had mild COVID-19 (a few samples of this study predate the infection). Cell type and time point are not known. The CDR3 runs from the conserved cysteine through the conserved F or W. A D gene is named only where the DNA matches it firmly. Not every row has a clone size; where given, it reads once, few, many or a size class.

v_gene	d_gene	len	j_gene	abundance	CDR3aa	CDR3nt
TRBV7-3	-	13	TRBJ1-6	-	CASSLRANSPLHF	TGTGCCAGCAGCTTAAGGGCTAATTCACCCCTCCACTTT
TRBV15	TRBD1	17	TRBJ1-6	-	CATSRKIGTGVNSPLHF	TGTGCCACCAGCAGGAAGATTGGGACAGGGGTTAATTCACCCCTCCACTTT
TRBV28	TRBD1	15	TRBJ1-1	many	CASSTGGAENTEAFF	TGTGCCAGCAGCACAGGGGGCGCCGAGAACACTGAAGCTTTCTTT
TRBV15	-	15	TRBJ2-5	many	CATSNQFSPGETQYF	TGTGCCACCAGCAATCAGTTTTCCCCGGGGGAGACCCAGTACTTC
TRBV27	-	12	TRBJ2-3	-	CASRTGTDTQYF	TGTGCCAGCAGAACGGGCACAGATACGCAGTATTTT
TRBV6-5	TRBD1	16	TRBJ1-2	many	CASSSRGTGGWTGYTF	TGTGCCAGCAGTTCACGTGGGACAGGGGGGTGGACTGGCTACACCTTC
TRBV3-1	TRBD2	16	TRBJ2-5	many	CASSQGLAGIQETQYF	TGTGCCAGCAGCCAAGGACTAGCGGGGATCCAAGAGACCCAGTACTTC
TRBV7-2	-	14	TRBJ1-1	-	CAGSLGGARTEAFF	TGTGCCGGCAGCTTAGGCGGGGCTAGGACTGAAGCTTTCTTT
TRBV7-2	TRBD2	16	TRBJ2-4	many	CASSTTSGGSKNIQYF	TGTGCCAGCAGCACGACTAGCGGGGGGTCCAAAAACATTCAGTACTTC
TRBV11-2	TRBD2	16	TRBJ2-1	few	CASSSSGGAAYNEQFF	TGTGCCAGCAGCAGTAGCGGGGGGGCCGCCTACAATGAGCAGTTCTTC
TRBV7-7	-	13	TRBJ1-3	many	CASSSGAGNTIYF	TGTGCTAGCAGCTCAGGGGCCGGAAACACCATATATTTT
TRBV11-1	TRBD1	14	TRBJ1-4	many	CASSRDRVGEKLFF	TGTGCCAGCAGCCGGGACAGGGTTGGAGAAAAACTGTTTTTT
TRBV6-5	TRBD1	12	TRBJ1-2	-	CASRGTGVGYTF	TGTGCCAGCAGGGGGACAGGGGTCGGCTACACCTTC
TRBV7-9	-	15	TRBJ2-2	-	CASQPGQLGSVELFF	TGTGCCAGCCAACCGGGACAATTAGGGTCCGTGGAGCTGTTTTTT
TRBV7-2	TRBD2	14	TRBJ2-5	few	CASSLLGGGETQYF	TGTGCCAGCAGCTTACTTGGGGGGGGAGAGACCCAGTACTTC
TRBV20-1	-	12	TRBJ2-7	few	CSARDRNYEQYF	TGCAGTGCTAGAGACCGCAACTACGAGCAGTACTTC
TRBV7-9	-	13	TRBJ2-7	many	CASSNRVSYEQYF	TGTGCCAGCAGCAACAGGGTCTCCTACGAGCAGTACTTC
TRBV5-1	TRBD2	15	TRBJ2-1	many	CASSLGAGGEREQFF	TGCGCCAGCAGCTTGGGAGCGGGGGGCGAGCGGGAGCAGTTCTTC
TRBV2	-	14	TRBJ1-5	many	CASSFQGSIQPQHF	TGTGCCAGCAGTTTTCAGGGATCAATACAGCCCCAGCATTTT
TRBV7-3	-	14	TRBJ2-7	-	CASSSQTGSHEQYF	TGTGCCAGCAGCTCACAAACGGGGAGCCACGAGCAGTACTTC
TRBV12-3/TRBV12-4	TRBD1	18	TRBJ2-4	-	CASSGLPGQGPGSNIQYF	TGTGCCAGCAGCGGACTACCGGGACAGGGGCCAGGGTCGAACATTCAGTACTTC
TRBV5-4	TRBD2	13	TRBJ2-5	-	CASSWEGLETQYF	TGTGCCAGCAGCTGGGAGGGTTTAGAGACCCAGTACTTC
TRBV5-1	-	14	TRBJ1-3	many	CASSRTDYGNTIYF	TGCGCCAGCAGCAGGACAGATTACGGAAACACCATATATTTT
TRBV10-1	-	15	TRBJ2-3	few	CASSESVAPTDTQYF	TGCGCCAGCAGTGAGTCGGTGGCCCCCACAGATACGCAGTATTTT
TRBV5-1	TRBD1	16	TRBJ1-1	-	CASSWGDRGLNTEAFF	TGCGCCAGCAGTTGGGGGGACAGGGGGCTTAACACTGAAGCTTTCTTT
TRBV4-3	-	16	TRBJ1-4	many	CASSQLAGRRYEKLFF	TGCGCCAGCAGCCAGCTCGCGGGACGGAGATATGAAAAACTGTTTTTT
TRBV7-2	TRBD1	11	TRBJ1-2	few	CAIQGDYGYTF	TGTGCCATTCAGGGGGACTATGGCTACACCTTC
TRBV7-6	-	15	TRBJ2-7	few	CASSLRAVPRSEQYF	TGTGCCAGCAGCCTCCGGGCCGTCCCCCGTTCCGAGCAGTACTTC
TRBV6-2/TRBV6-3	-	13	TRBJ2-4	few	CASSYSMKNIQYF	TGTGCCAGCAGTTACTCGATGAAAAACATTCAGTACTTC
TRBV5-1	TRBD1	15	TRBJ2-1	many	CASRSRQGVGNEQFF	TGCGCCAGCAGGTCTCGGCAGGGGGTAGGCAATGAGCAGTTCTTC
TRBV11-1	-	15	TRBJ2-3	few	CASGWGVWSTDTQYF	TGTGCCAGCGGGTGGGGCGTGTGGAGCACAGATACGCAGTATTTT